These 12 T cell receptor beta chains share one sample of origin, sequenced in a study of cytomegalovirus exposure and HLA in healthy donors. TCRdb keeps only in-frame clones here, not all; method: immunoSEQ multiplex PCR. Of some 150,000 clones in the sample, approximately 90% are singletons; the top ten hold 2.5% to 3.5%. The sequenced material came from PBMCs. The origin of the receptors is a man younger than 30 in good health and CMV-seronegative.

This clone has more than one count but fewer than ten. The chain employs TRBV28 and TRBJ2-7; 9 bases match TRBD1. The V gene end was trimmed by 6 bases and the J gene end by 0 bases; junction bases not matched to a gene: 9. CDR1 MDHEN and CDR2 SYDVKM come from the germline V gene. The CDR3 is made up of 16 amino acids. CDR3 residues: CASSPASGQGSYEQYV. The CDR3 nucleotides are TGTGCCAGCAGCCCCGCATCGGGACAGGGCTCCTACGAGCAGTACGTC.

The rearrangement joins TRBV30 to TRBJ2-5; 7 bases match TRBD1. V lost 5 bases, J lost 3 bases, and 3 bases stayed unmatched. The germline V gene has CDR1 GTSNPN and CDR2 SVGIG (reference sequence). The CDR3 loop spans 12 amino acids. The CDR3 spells CAWYRGKETQYF. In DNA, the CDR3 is TGTGCCTGGTACAGGGGTAAAGAGACCCAGTACTTC.

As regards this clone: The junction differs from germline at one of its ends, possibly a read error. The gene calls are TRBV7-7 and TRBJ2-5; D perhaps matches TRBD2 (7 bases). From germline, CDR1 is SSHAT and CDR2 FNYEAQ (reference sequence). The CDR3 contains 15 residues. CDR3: CASTIGGAFQETQYF. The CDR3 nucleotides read TGTGCTAGCACCATAGGGGGGGCGTTCCAAGAGACCCAGTACTTC.

The DNA for the CDR3 is TGTGCCAGCAGTTCCTACAACACCGGGGAGCTGTTTTTT. Amino acid sequence: CASSSYNTGELFF. The chain employs TRBV6-5 and TRBJ2-2, with D uncertain. Germline CDR1 and CDR2: MNHEY and SVGAGI. V was cut by 4 bases and J by 2 bases, with 5 bases left in between. This CDR3 is built from 13 residues.

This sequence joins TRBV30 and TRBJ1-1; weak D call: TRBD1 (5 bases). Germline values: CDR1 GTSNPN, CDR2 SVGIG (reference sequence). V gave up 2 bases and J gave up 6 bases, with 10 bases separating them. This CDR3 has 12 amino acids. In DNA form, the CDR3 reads TGTGCCTGGAGTAGGGGTCCAGCTGAAGCTTTCTTT. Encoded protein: CAWSRGPAEAFF. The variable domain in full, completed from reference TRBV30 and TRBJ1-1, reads SQTIHQWPATLVQPVGSPLSLECTVEGTSNPNLYWYRQAAGRGLQLLFYSVGIGQISSEVPQNLSASRPQDRQFILSSKKLLLSDSGFYLCAWSRGPAEAFFGQGTRLTVV.

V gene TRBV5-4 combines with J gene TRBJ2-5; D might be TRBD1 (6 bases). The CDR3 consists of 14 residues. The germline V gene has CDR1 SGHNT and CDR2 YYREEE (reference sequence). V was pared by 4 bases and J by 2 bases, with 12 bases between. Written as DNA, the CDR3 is TGTGCCAGCAGCACTTGGACAGTTCAAGAGACCCAGTACTTC. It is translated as CASSTWTVQETQYF.

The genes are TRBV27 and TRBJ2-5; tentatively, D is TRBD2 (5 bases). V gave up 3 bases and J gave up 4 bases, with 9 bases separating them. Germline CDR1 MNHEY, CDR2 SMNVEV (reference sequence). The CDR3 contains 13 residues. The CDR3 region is CASSFEGPETQYF. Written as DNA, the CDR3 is TGTGCCAGCAGTTTTGAGGGCCCAGAGACCCAGTACTTC.

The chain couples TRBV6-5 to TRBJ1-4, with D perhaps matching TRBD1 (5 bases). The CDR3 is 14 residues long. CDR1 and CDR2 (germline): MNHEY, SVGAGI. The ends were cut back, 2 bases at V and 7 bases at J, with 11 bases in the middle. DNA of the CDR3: TGTGCCAGCAGTTACGACAGAACAACTGAAAAACTGTTTTTT. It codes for CASSYDRTTEKLFF.

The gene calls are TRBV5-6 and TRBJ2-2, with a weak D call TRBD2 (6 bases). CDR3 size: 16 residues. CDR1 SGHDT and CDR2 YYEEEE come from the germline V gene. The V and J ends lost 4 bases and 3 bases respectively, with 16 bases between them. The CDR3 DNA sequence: TGTGCCAGCAGCCTAGCTCTCGGGAGTCACACCGGGGAGCTGTTTTTT. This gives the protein CASSLALGSHTGELFF.

The CDR3 nucleotides are TGTGCCAGCAGCTTAGGGGCAGAGTATGGCTACACCTTC. Protein product: CASSLGAEYGYTF. This chain joins TRBV11-2 and TRBJ1-2; D call uncertain. Germline V gene data show CDR1 as SGHAT and CDR2 as FQNNGV. The V gene lost 1 base and the J gene lost 5 bases, with 8 bases spanning the gap. The CDR3 covers 13 residues.

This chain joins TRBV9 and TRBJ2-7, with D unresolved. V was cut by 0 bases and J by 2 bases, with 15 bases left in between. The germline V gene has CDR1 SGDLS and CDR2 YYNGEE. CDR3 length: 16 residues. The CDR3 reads CASSVVRRKETYEQYF. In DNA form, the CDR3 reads TGTGCCAGCAGCGTAGTGAGGCGGAAAGAGACCTACGAGCAGTACTTC. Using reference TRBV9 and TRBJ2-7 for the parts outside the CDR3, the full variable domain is DSGVTQTPKHLITATGQRVTLRCSPRSGDLSVYWYQQSLDQGLQFLIQYYNGEERAKGNILERFSAQQFPDLHSELNLSSLELGDSALYFCASSVVRRKETYEQYFGPGTRLTVT.

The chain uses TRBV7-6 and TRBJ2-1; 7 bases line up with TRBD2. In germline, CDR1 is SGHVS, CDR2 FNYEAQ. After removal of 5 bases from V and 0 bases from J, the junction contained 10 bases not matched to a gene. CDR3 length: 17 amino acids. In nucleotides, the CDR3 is TGTGCCAGCAGCCCGAAAGATCTAGCGGACTCCTACAATGAGCAGTTCTTC. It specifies CASSPKDLADSYNEQFF.